The 17 T cell receptor beta chains below come from one sample, sequenced in a study of T and B cells in COVID-19 patients. BIOMED2 TRB-A/B primer pools were used in multiplex TRB PCR. TCRdb re-analysed the multiplex PCR reads in MiXCR, keeping a single row per CDR3 protein. The sample consists of 15,000 to 20,000 distinct CDR3 sequences, 35% to 40% of them appearing once. Blood genomic DNA input for TRB amplification was about 240-550 ng. Sequenced: blood. Every receptor here comes from a human donor with active COVID-19.

This clonotype was detected once. A much larger clone differs by one base, so this may be a read error. This chain links TRBV19 with TRBJ2-7; 9 bases line up with TRBD1. Germline CDR1 and CDR2: LNHDA and SQIVND (reference sequence). CDR3 length: 15 residues. V dropped 1 base and J dropped 3; count of bases not matched to a gene: 4. CDR3 in amino acids: CASSIAGTGCYEQYF. The CDR3 DNA sequence: TGTGCCAGTAGTATAGCCGGGACAGGGTGCTACGAGCAGTACTTC.

V and J are TRBV20-1 and TRBJ2-2, with D perhaps TRBD1 (5 bases). CDR1 DFQATT and CDR2 SNEGSKA come from the germline V gene (reference sequence). V was pared by 0 bases and J by 0 bases, with 14 bases between. This CDR3 spans 17 amino acids. CDR3 residues: CSARDSWGRPNTGELFF. The DNA of the CDR3 is TGCAGTGCTAGAGATAGCTGGGGCAGACCGAACACCGGGGAGCTGTTTTTT.

About this clonotype itself: A read error may be the cause here, since a much bigger clone is one base away. The V gene is TRBV29-1, the J gene TRBJ2-7; 8 bases map to TRBD2. Germline V CDR1 and CDR2: SQVTM, ANQGSEA. V shed 7 bases, J shed 3 bases, and the junction held 11 bases outside the gene matches. The CDR3 extends over 14 amino acids. The DNA of the CDR3 is TGCAGCGGCCGGATAAAACGGGGGGGCTACGAGCAGTACGTC. It translates to CSGRIKRGGYEQYV.

This clonotype was recorded a few times. CDR3 residues: CASSLGQGLNTEAFF. CDR3 DNA: TGTGCCAGCAGTTTAGGACAGGGTTTGAACACTGAAGCTTTCTTT. The chain employs TRBV12-3 or TRBV12-4 and TRBJ1-1; 7 bases match TRBD1. The CDR3 runs to 15 residues. V lost 1 base to trimming and J lost 0 bases; unmatched junction nucleotides: 2.

Here the CDR3 reads CATTDREKETQYF. The CDR3 coding sequence is TGTGCCACCACGGACAGAGAAAAAGAGACCCAGTACTTC. The rearrangement links TRBV15 to TRBJ2-5; perhaps TRBD1 as D (6 bases). Germline CDR1 LNHNV, CDR2 YYDKDF (reference sequence). The CDR3 covers 13 residues. V gave up 7 bases and J gave up 3 bases, with 12 bases separating them.

This clonotype was counted only a few times. This chain uses TRBV19 with TRBJ1-4, with D possibly matching TRBD1 (5 bases). CDR1 is LNHDA, CDR2 SQIVND, per germline (reference sequence). V was clipped by 7 bases and J by 3 bases, with 18 bases between them. The CDR3 length is 16 residues. The chain's CDR3 is CASTTHPAGPNEKLFF. The CDR3 region has the DNA TGTGCCAGTACTACCCACCCGGCGGGGCCTAATGAAAAACTGTTTTTT. Combining the CDR3 with reference TRBV19 and TRBJ1-4 gives the whole variable domain DGGITQSPKYLFRKEGQNVTLSCEQNLNHDAMYWYRQDPGQGLRLIYYSQIVNDFQKGDIAEGYSVSREKKESFPLTVTSAQKNPTAFYLCASTTHPAGPNEKLFFGSGTQLSVL.

V and J are TRBV20-1 and TRBJ1-3, with a possible D match to TRBD1 (6 bases). The germline V gene has CDR1 DFQATT and CDR2 SNEGSKA (reference sequence). The length of the CDR3 is 15 residues. Trimming left V 2 bases short and J 0 bases short, with 11 bases between. CDR3 bases: TGCAGTGCTAGACCTGGGGGCACCTCTGGAAACACCATATATTTT. It encodes CSARPGGTSGNTIYF.

V gene TRBV5-1 combines with J gene TRBJ2-5; weak D call: TRBD2 (5 bases). Between the trimmed V and J ends, which lost 2 bases and 2 bases, there was a span of 10 bases. Germline loops: CDR1 SGHRS, CDR2 YFSETQ. This CDR3 comprises 14 residues. The CDR3 coding sequence is TGCGCCAGCAGCTTCTGGGAGTTACAAGAGACCCAGTACTTC. Translation: CASSFWELQETQYF. The entire variable domain, with the rest obtained from reference TRBV5-1 and TRBJ2-5, is as follows: KAGVTQTPRYLIKTRGQQVTLSCSPISGHRSVSWYQQTPGQGLQFLFEYFSETQRNKGNFPGRFSGRQFSNSRSEMNVSTLELGDSALYLCASSFWELQETQYFGPGTRLLVL.

The chain links TRBV6-5 to TRBJ2-3, with 7 bases aligning to TRBD1. The ends lost 2 bases at V and 5 bases at J; junction bases unmatched: 10. This CDR3 spans 16 amino acids. Germline V gene data show CDR1 as MNHEY and CDR2 as SVGAGI. The DNA for the CDR3 is TGTGCCAGCAGTTACGACAGGGTGTCCTCGGGAGATACGCAGTATTTT. It yields the protein CASSYDRVSSGDTQYF.

Only a few counts were recorded for this clonotype. V usage is TRBV6-4 and J usage is TRBJ1-1, with TRBD1 matching 9 bases. The CDR3 totals 14 residues. V lost 6 bases, J lost 3 bases, and 5 bases stayed unmatched. From germline, CDR1 is MRHNA and CDR2 SNTAGT. CDR3 nucleotide sequence: TGTGCCAGCAGGACAGGGGGAGAGTACACTGAAGCTTTCTTT. Translation gives CASRTGGEYTEAFF.

This clonotype has only a few counts. This sequence joins TRBV18 and TRBJ1-4, with D perhaps matching TRBD1 (6 bases). The CDR3 runs 14 residues. V was clipped by 5 bases and J by 7 bases, with 14 bases between them. Per germline, CDR1 KGHSH and CDR2 LQKENI. DNA of the CDR3: TGTGCCAGCTCATCGCGGGACACCAGTGAAAAACTGTTTTTT. Translated, it gives CASSSRDTSEKLFF.

This chain joins TRBV7-9 and TRBJ2-1; D is uncertain. Per the germline V gene, CDR1 is SEHNR and CDR2 is FQNEAQ (reference sequence). This CDR3 comprises 11 residues. The germline V and J ends were trimmed by 5 bases and 8 bases, with 7 bases remaining between them. The DNA for the CDR3 is TGTGCCAGCAGCGGATGGGATGAGCAGTTCTTC. This encodes CASSGWDEQFF.

The rearrangement joins TRBV19 to TRBJ2-3; TRBD1 is a possible D gene (6 bases). The CDR3 is made up of 16 amino acids. CDR1 is LNHDA, CDR2 SQIVND, per germline (reference sequence). V lost 0 bases and J lost 2, with 12 bases in between. CDR3 coding DNA: TGTGCCAGTAGTATAGAGTCTAGGGGGATCACAGATACGCAGTATTTT. It specifies CASSIESRGITDTQYF.

There are a few counts of this clonotype. CDR3 residues: CASSYSTRANSPLHF. As DNA, the CDR3 is TGTGCCAGCAGTTACTCGACCAGGGCTAATTCACCCCTCCACTTT. The rearrangement uses TRBV6-5 and TRBJ1-6; D might be TRBD1 (5 bases). Trimming cost V 0 bases and J 6 bases, with 9 bases left between them. The CDR3 is 15 amino acids. CDR1 is MNHEY, CDR2 SVGAGI, per germline.

This clonotype was observed a few times. The rearrangement links TRBV6-5 to TRBJ2-5; possibly TRBD2 for D (6 bases). This CDR3 has 17 residues. From germline, CDR1 is MNHEY and CDR2 SVGAGI. The V end was cut by 6 bases, the J end by 1 base, with 21 bases between. CDR3 residues: CASRTPPYRGLQETQYF. The CDR3 DNA sequence: TGTGCCAGCAGGACTCCACCCTACCGGGGACTCCAAGAGACCCAGTACTTC.

In this sample, this clonotype turned up many times. The V call is TRBV12-3 or TRBV12-4, the J call TRBJ2-1; D unresolved. This CDR3 spans 17 amino acids. The V end was cut by 2 bases, the J end by 5 bases, with 19 bases between. DNA for the CDR3: TGTGCCAGCAGTTTATCGGATGGAGTGTCCCCTAACAATGAGCAGTTCTTC. It yields the protein CASSLSDGVSPNNEQFF.

By its share, this clonotype is medium-sized. This chain connects TRBV29-1 to TRBJ2-7; no clear D. This CDR3 region has 11 residues. Trimming took off 0 bases at V and 2 bases at J, with 2 bases between the two ends. Per the germline V gene, CDR1 is SQVTM and CDR2 is ANQGSEA. The CDR3 DNA reads as TGCAGCGTTGAAGATACCTACGAGCAGTACTTC. This gives the protein CSVEDTYEQYF.